Below, 12 T cell receptor beta chains from the same sample are listed, as sequenced in a study of blood T cell repertoires in COVID-19. Clones were sequenced by immunoSEQ multiplex PCR, and TCRdb holds only the in-frame ones, with some missing. The top ten hold 4.6% of the sample, which has 50,000 to 65,000 clones, around 92% seen once. The source material was peripheral blood. Receptors were obtained from a man between 45 and 60 years old with active COVID-19.

This rearrangement joins TRBV4-1 to TRBJ2-1; 8 positions match TRBD2. The CDR3 is 14 amino acids. In germline, CDR1 is MGHRA, CDR2 YSYEKL. After removal of 4 bases from V and 13 bases from J, the junction contained 12 bases not matched to a gene. The CDR3 region has the DNA TGCGCCAGCAGCCTGAGTAGCGGGACCGCCCCCCAGTTCTTC. It codes for CASSLSSGTAPQFF.

The rearrangement joins TRBV29-1 to TRBJ2-3; D possibly corresponds to TRBD1 (5 bases). The germline V and J ends were trimmed by 4 bases and 4 bases, with 12 bases remaining between them. CDR1 is SQVTM and CDR2 is ANQGSEA in the germline V gene. The CDR3 is 13 residues long. The CDR3 nucleotides are TGCAGCGTTGTCGTGGCAGGGCCAGATACGCAGTATTTT. Protein product: CSVVVAGPDTQYF.

The chain carries TRBV5-1 and TRBJ2-3; the D is unclear. CDR1 SGHRS and CDR2 YFSETQ come from the germline V gene. Between the trimmed V and J ends, which lost 1 base and 2 bases, there was a span of 11 bases. The CDR3 covers 15 residues. CDR3 sequence reads: CASSLRYPPTDTQYF. The CDR3 nucleotides read TGCGCCAGCAGCTTGCGGTACCCCCCCACAGATACGCAGTATTTT.

This sequence joins TRBV9 and TRBJ1-6; the match to TRBD1 covers 7 bases. CDR1 and CDR2 (germline): SGDLS, YYNGEE. CDR3 size: 16 residues. V dropped 3 bases and J dropped 7; count of bases not matched to a gene: 10. Here the CDR3 reads CASSARGGTENSPLHF. The CDR3 DNA reads as TGTGCCAGCAGCGCCCGGGGCGGGACAGAGAATTCACCCCTCCACTTT. The full variable domain, its missing parts supplied by reference TRBV9 and TRBJ1-6, is DSGVTQTPKHLITATGQRVTLRCSPRSGDLSVYWYQQSLDQGLQFLIQYYNGEERAKGNILERFSAQQFPDLHSELNLSSLELGDSALYFCASSARGGTENSPLHFGNGTRLTVT.

The chain carries TRBV4-1 and TRBJ2-6, with 7 bases fitting TRBD1. This CDR3 has 17 amino acids. Trimming at V came to 4 bases and at J to 2 bases, leaving 8 bases not matched to a gene. The germline V gene encodes CDR1 MGHRA and CDR2 YSYEKL. CDR3 sequence (DNA): TGCGCCAGCAGCCTGACAGGGCCTTTTACTGGGGCCAACGTCCTGACTTTC. The encoded protein is CASSLTGPFTGANVLTF.

The chain is built from TRBV19 and TRBJ2-1; unclear D gene. CDR3 length: 11 amino acids. The V and J ends lost 1 base and 8 bases respectively, with 3 bases between them. The germline CDR1 and CDR2 sequences are LNHDA and SQIVND (reference sequence). CDR3 nucleotide sequence: TGTGCCAGTAGTATAGGCGATGAGCAGTTCTTC. It codes for CASSIGDEQFF.

The V gene is TRBV6-5, the J gene TRBJ2-5; 7 bases map to TRBD1. The V and J ends lost 8 bases and 3 bases, in that order; junction bases with no gene match: 6. Germline V gene data show CDR1 as MNHEY and CDR2 as SVGAGI. The CDR3 loop spans 13 amino acids. The CDR3 reads CASSQGEKETQYF. The CDR3 DNA is TGTGCCAGCTCGCAGGGGGAGAAAGAGACCCAGTACTTC.

The chain carries TRBV5-6 and TRBJ2-7; TRBD1 matches 9 bases. This CDR3 has 15 residues. Germline V gene sequence: CDR1 SGHDT, CDR2 YYEEEE. J gave up 3 bases and V 1 base, and 5 bases lay outside the gene matches. The CDR3 region is CASSLSGTGFYEQYF. CDR3 DNA sequence: TGTGCCAGCAGCTTGTCCGGGACAGGGTTCTACGAGCAGTACTTC.

This clone was recorded once. The V call is TRBV5-1, the J call TRBJ2-3; the match to TRBD2 covers 8 bases. Germline V gives CDR1 SGHRS, CDR2 YFSETQ. V shed 3 bases, J shed 4 bases, and the junction held 10 bases outside the gene matches. This CDR3 is 16 amino acids long. The CDR3 sequence is CASSSGGGQRADTQYF. The CDR3, as DNA: TGCGCCAGCAGCTCCGGGGGGGGCCAGAGGGCAGATACGCAGTATTTT.

This chain joins TRBV2 and TRBJ2-2; a possible D gene is TRBD2 (6 bases). The CDR3 extends over 12 amino acids. The V gene's germline CDR1 is SNHLY and CDR2 FYNNEI. The ends were cut back, 10 bases at V and 7 bases at J, with 13 bases in the middle. CDR3 loop: CATAEGNGELFF. DNA of the CDR3: TGTGCCACCGCGGAGGGTAACGGGGAGCTGTTTTTT. Filled out from reference TRBV2 and TRBJ2-2, the complete variable domain reads EPEVTQTPSHQVTQMGQEVILRCVPISNHLYFYWYRQILGQKVEFLVSFYNNEISEKSEIFDDQFSVERPDGSNFTLKIRSTKLEDSAMYFCATAEGNGELFFGEGSRLTVL.

The V gene is TRBV10-3, the J gene TRBJ1-6, with D maybe TRBD1 (5 bases). The CDR3 extends over 14 amino acids. The germline V gene has CDR1 ENHRY and CDR2 SYGVKD. Trimming shortened V by 7 bases and J by 2 bases, and 9 bases separated the two germline ends. The DNA of the CDR3 is TGTGCCATCACCTCGGGGGCCTATAATTCACCCCTCCACTTT. Amino acid sequence: CAITSGAYNSPLHF.

This chain uses TRBV25-1 with TRBJ2-2; tentative D call: TRBD2 (5 bases). Looked up from germline, CDR1 is MGHDK and CDR2 is SYGVNS. CDR3 length: 15 amino acids. V shed 6 bases and J shed 5 bases, with 16 bases lying between them. The CDR3 nucleotides read TGTGCCAGCAGAGAAGACCAGCGGCGGACCGGGGAGCTGTTTTTT. This codes for CASREDQRRTGELFF.